This TCR beta chain was obtained from a study of regulatory T cells in long-lasting Graves disease. Time point in this sample: newly diagnosed GD, antithyroid drugs for less than 3 months. With RNA extracted from PBMCs as input, the TCR library was made. The authors built TCR beta libraries using iRepertoire HTBI primers and Arm-PCR of CDR3 regions. A single record per CDR3 protein comes from TCRdb applying MiXCR to the multiplex PCR reads. The repertoire has 400,000 to 500,000 distinct CDR3 sequences, around 14% of them found once; the top ten carry around 17%. Study-wide results and limits: Segments TRBV28, TRBJ1-2 and TRBJ2-5 showed preferential usage in persistent disease.

In this sample, this clonotype turned up many times. Its antigen remains unidentified. CDR3 size: 17 residues. The V segment lost 4 bases and the J segment 1 base; nucleotides outside the gene matches: 9. From germline, CDR1 is LGHNT and CDR2 FRNRAP. These same data were also listed under a study on T cells in Graves' hyperthyroidism and ophthalmopathy.

This clonotype originated in a woman in her twenties or thirties with Graves disease. The J gene is TRBJ2-2, the V gene TRBV12-5, with 7 bases that match TRBD1. Sequenced material: peripheral blood mononuclear cells (PBMCs), taken at new diagnosis, from a patient treated with antithyroid drugs. For the CDR3, the DNA is TGTGCTAGTGGTTCAGCCTTGGGACAGTTGAACACCGGGGAGCTGTTTTTT. Protein: CASGSALGQLNTGELFF.